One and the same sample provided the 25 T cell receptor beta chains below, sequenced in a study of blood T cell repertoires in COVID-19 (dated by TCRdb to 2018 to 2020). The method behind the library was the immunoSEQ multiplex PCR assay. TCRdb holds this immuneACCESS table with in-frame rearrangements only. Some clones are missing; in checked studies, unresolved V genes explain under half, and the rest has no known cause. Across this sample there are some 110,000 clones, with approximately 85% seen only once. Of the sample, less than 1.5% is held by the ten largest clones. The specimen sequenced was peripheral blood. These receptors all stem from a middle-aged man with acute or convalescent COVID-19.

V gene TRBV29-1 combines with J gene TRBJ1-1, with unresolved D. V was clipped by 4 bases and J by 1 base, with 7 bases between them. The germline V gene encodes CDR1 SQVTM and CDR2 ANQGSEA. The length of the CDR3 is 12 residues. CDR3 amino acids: CSVGAANTEAFF. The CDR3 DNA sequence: TGCAGCGTTGGGGCAGCGAACACTGAAGCTTTCTTT.

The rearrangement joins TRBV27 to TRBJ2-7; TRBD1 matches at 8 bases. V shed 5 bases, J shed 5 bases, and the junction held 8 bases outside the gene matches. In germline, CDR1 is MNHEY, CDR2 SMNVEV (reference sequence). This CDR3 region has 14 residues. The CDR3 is CASSPRTGWDEQYF. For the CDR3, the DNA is TGTGCCAGCAGTCCGCGGACAGGGTGGGACGAGCAGTACTTC.

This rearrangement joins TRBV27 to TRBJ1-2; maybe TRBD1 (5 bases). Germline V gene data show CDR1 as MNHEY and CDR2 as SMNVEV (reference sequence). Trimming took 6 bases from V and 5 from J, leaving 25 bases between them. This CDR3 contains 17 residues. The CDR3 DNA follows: TGTGCCAGCAGCCCCGTTTTGGGGGGAAGGGGAGGGTATGGCTACACCTTC. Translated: CASSPVLGGRGGYGYTF.

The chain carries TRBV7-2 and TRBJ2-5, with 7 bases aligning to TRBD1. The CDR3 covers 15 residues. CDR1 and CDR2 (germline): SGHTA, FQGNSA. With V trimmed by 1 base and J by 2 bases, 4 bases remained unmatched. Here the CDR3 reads CASSLVPGQQETQYF. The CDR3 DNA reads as TGTGCCAGCAGCTTAGTCCCGGGACAGCAAGAGACCCAGTACTTC. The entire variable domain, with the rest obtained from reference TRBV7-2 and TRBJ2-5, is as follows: GAGVSQSPSNKVTEKGKDVELRCDPISGHTALYWYRQSLGQGLEFLIYFQGNSAPDKSGLPSDRFSAERTGGSVSTLTIQRTQQEDSAVYLCASSLVPGQQETQYFGPGTRLLVL.

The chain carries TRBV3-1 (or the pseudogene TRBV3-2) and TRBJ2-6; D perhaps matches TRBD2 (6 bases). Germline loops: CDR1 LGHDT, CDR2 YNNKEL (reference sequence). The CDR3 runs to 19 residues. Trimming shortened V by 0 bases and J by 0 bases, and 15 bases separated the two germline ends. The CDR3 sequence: CASSQDLGGSNSGANVLTF. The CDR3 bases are TGTGCCAGCAGCCAAGATCTTGGGGGGAGTAACTCTGGGGCCAACGTCCTGACTTTC.

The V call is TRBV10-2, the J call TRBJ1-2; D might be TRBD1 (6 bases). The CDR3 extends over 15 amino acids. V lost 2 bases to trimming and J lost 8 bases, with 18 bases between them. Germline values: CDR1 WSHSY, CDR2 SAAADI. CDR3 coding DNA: TGCGCCAGCAGTGAGGATGACAGGTGGGGTCGGGGCTACACCTTC. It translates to CASSEDDRWGRGYTF.

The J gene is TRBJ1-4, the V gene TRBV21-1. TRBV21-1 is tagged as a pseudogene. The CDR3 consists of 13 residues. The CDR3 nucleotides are TGTGCCAGCAGCAAAAGGAGAGGGGAAAAACTGTTTTTT. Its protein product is CASSKRRGEKLFF.

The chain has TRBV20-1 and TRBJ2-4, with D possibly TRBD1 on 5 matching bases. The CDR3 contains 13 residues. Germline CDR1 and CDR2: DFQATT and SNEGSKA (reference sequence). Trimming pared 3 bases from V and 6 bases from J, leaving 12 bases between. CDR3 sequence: CSASKGFGNIQYF. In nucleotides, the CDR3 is TGCAGTGCTAGTAAGGGGTTCGGAAACATTCAGTACTTC.

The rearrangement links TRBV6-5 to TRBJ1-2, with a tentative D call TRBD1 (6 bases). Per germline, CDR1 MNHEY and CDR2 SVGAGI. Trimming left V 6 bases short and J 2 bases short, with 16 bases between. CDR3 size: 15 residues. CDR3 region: CASRPRSDRNYGYTF. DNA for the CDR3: TGTGCCAGCAGACCCCGCTCGGACAGAAACTATGGCTACACCTTC.

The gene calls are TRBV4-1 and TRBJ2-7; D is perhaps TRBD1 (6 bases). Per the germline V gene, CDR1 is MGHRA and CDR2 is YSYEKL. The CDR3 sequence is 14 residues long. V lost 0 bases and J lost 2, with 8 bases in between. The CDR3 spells CASSQDGGTYEQYF. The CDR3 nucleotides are TGCGCCAGCAGCCAAGATGGGGGCACCTACGAGCAGTACTTC.

CDR3 sequence (DNA): TGCAGCGGTGGTTGGAGGGGTAATGAAAAACTGTTTTTT. It translates to CSGGWRGNEKLFF. The V and J genes are TRBV29-1 and TRBJ1-4, with D tentatively TRBD1 (5 bases). The germline V and J ends were trimmed by 7 bases and 4 bases, with 13 bases remaining between them. CDR1 and CDR2 (germline): SQVTM, ANQGSEA. This CDR3 region has 13 residues. Combining the CDR3 with reference TRBV29-1 and TRBJ1-4 gives the whole variable domain SAVISQKPSRDICQRGTSLTIQCQVDSQVTMMFWYRQQPGQSLTLIATANQGSEATYESGFVIDKFPISRPNLTFSTLTVSNMSPEDSSIYLCSGGWRGNEKLFFGSGTQLSVL.

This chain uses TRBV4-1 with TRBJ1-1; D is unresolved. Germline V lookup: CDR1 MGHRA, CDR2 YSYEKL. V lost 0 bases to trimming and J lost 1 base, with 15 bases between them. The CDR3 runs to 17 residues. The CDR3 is CASSQEGLAVGNTEAFF. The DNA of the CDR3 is TGCGCCAGCAGCCAAGAAGGTCTGGCGGTGGGGAACACTGAAGCTTTCTTT.

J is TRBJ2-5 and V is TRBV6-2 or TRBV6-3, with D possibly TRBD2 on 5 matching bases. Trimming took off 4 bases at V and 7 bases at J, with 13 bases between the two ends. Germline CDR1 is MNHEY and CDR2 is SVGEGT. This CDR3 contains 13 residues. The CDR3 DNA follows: TGTGCCAGCAGTTCGGACTCCCGTGGGACCCAGTACTTC. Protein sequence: CASSSDSRGTQYF.

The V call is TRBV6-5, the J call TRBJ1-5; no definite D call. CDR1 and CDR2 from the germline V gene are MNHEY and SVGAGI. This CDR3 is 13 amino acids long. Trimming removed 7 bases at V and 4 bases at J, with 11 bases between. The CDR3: CASNTPGNQPQHF. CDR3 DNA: TGTGCCAGCAATACCCCCGGGAATCAGCCCCAGCATTTT.

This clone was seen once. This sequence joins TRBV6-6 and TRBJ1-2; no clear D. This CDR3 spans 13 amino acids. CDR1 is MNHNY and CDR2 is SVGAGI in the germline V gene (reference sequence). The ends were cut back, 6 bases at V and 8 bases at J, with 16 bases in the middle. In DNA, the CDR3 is TGTGCCAGCAGCCTCGAGGTGCAAGGCGGCTACACCTTC. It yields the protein CASSLEVQGGYTF.

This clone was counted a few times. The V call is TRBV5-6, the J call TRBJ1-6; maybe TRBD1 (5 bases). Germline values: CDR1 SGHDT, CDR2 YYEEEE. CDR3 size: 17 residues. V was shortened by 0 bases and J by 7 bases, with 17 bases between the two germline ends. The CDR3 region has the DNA TGTGCCAGCAGCTTGGTAAGGGGCGGGGCCCTCAATTCACCCCTCCACTTT. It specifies CASSLVRGGALNSPLHF.

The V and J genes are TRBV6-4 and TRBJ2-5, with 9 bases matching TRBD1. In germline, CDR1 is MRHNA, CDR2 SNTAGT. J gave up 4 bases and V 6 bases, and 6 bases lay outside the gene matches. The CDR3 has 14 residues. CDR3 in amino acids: CASRRQGEGETQYF. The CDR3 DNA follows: TGTGCCAGCAGGAGACAGGGGGAGGGAGAGACCCAGTACTTC.

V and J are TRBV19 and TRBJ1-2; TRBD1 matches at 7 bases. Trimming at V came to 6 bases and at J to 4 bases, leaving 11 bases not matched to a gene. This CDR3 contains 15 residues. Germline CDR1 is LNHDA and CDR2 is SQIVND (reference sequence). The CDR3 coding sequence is TGTGCCAGTAGCCTTACCGGGACAGCGCTCTATGGCTACACCTTC. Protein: CASSLTGTALYGYTF.

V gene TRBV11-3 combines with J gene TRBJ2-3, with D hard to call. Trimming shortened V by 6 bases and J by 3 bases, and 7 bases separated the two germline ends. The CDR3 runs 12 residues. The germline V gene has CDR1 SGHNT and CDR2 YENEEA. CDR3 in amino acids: CASSSRTDTQYF. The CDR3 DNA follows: TGTGCCAGCAGTTCTAGGACAGATACGCAGTATTTT.

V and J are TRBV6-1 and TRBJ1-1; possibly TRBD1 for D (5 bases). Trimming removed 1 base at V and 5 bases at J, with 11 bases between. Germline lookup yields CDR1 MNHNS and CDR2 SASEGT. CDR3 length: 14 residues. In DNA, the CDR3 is TGTGCCAGCAGTGAAGTTGGGGGGAGGACTGAAGCTTTCTTT. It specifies CASSEVGGRTEAFF.

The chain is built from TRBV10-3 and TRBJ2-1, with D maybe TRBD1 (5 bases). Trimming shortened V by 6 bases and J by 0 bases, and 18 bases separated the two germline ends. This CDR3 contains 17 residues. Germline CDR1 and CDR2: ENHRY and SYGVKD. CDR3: CAIRLSLRASSYNEQFF. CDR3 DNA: TGTGCCATCAGACTATCCCTCAGGGCGAGCTCCTACAATGAGCAGTTCTTC.

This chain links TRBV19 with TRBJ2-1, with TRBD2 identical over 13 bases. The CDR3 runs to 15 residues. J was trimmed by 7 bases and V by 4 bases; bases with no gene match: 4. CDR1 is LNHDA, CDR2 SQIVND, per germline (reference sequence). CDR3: CASSTLAGGRNEQFF. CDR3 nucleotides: TGTGCCAGTAGTACACTAGCGGGGGGGCGAAATGAGCAGTTCTTC.

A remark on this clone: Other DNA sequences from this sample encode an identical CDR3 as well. The CDR3 DNA follows: TGTGCCAGCAGTGAGCAGGGTGGAGATACGCAGTATTTT. It yields the protein CASSEQGGDTQYF. This chain joins TRBV6-4 and TRBJ2-3, with D tentatively TRBD1 (5 bases). This CDR3 is built from 13 residues. The ends were cut back, 3 bases at V and 5 bases at J, with 9 bases in the middle. Germline V gene lookup returns CDR1 MRHNA and CDR2 SNTAGT.

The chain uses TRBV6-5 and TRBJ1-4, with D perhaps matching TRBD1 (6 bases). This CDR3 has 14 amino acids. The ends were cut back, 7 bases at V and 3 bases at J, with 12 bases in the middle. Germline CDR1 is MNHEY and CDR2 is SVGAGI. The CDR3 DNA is TGTGCCAGCAATCAGGGGCCGGCTAATGAAAAACTGTTTTTT. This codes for CASNQGPANEKLFF.

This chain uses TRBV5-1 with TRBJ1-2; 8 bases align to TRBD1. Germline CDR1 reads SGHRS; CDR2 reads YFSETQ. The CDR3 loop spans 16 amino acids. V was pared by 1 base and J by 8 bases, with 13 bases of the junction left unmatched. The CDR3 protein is CASSLTTDRADGGYTF. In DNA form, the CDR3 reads TGCGCCAGCAGCTTGACTACGGACAGGGCGGATGGAGGCTACACCTTC. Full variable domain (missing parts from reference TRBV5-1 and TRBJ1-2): KAGVTQTPRYLIKTRGQQVTLSCSPISGHRSVSWYQQTPGQGLQFLFEYFSETQRNKGNFPGRFSGRQFSNSRSEMNVSTLELGDSALYLCASSLTTDRADGGYTFGSGTRLTVV.